The 20 T cell receptor beta chains reported below all come from one sample, sequenced in a study of regulatory and conventional T cells in RAG deficiency. Measured with immunoSEQ multiplex PCR; TCRdb has only the in-frame clones, and not every one. The sample lists 8,500 or so clones; approximately 80% were seen once. The sample was also reused in another study, on regulatory T cells. From that report: Amplification used 52 TRBV primers and 13 TRBJ primers.

Material for sequencing was CD8+ T cells sorted from blood. Source of these receptors: a human donor in good health.

The chain joins TRBV4-1 to TRBJ1-2; D is unresolved. Germline V gene data show CDR1 as MGHRA and CDR2 as YSYEKL. This CDR3 is 15 amino acids long. With 0 bases removed from V and 8 bases from J, the gap between germline ends came to 16 bases. The CDR3 is CASSQDPGPLDGYTF. The CDR3 nucleotides are TGCGCCAGCAGCCAAGATCCCGGCCCTTTGGACGGCTACACCTTC.

This clone was observed a few times. V gene TRBV6-5 combines with J gene TRBJ1-5; possibly TRBD1 for D (5 bases). The germline CDR1 and CDR2 sequences are MNHEY and SVGAGI. This CDR3 comprises 14 residues. V lost 5 bases to trimming and J lost 5 bases, with 13 bases between them. CDR3 residues: CASSPLLGDQPQHF. The CDR3 DNA sequence: TGTGCCAGCAGTCCCCTCCTGGGGGATCAGCCCCAGCATTTT.

This chain uses TRBV9 with TRBJ2-3; 8 bases are shared with TRBD2. Germline V gene data show CDR1 as SGDLS and CDR2 as YYNGEE. The CDR3 sequence is 13 residues long. The J segment lost 3 bases and the V segment lost 3 bases, leaving 0 bases of the junction unmatched. CDR3 coding DNA: TGTGCCAGCAGCGCGGGGGGGACAGATACGCAGTATTTT. Translating it yields CASSAGGTDTQYF.

The DNA of the CDR3 is TGTGCCAGCAGCCTTAGCCTTGAGCAGTTCTTC. Its protein is CASSLSLEQFF. The chain joins TRBV7-9 to TRBJ2-1; D is ambiguous. The V and J ends lost 5 bases and 9 bases respectively, with 8 bases between them. Germline V gene lookup returns CDR1 SEHNR and CDR2 FQNEAQ (reference sequence). This CDR3 spans 11 amino acids.

The chain links TRBV10-3 to TRBJ2-1; D unclear. The V and J ends lost 3 bases and 8 bases respectively, with 11 bases between them. This CDR3 region has 13 residues. Germline V lookup: CDR1 ENHRY, CDR2 SYGVKD. The CDR3 protein is CAISDSSDDEQFF. In DNA, the CDR3 is TGTGCCATCAGTGACTCTAGTGACGATGAGCAGTTCTTC.

CDR3 residues: CASRDGRLIYEQYF. DNA for the CDR3: TGTGCCAGCAGGGACGGTAGATTAATATACGAGCAGTACTTC. This chain joins TRBV28 and TRBJ2-7; D ambiguous. V lost 6 bases, J lost 4 bases, and 16 bases lay in between. CDR3 size: 14 residues. Per germline, CDR1 MDHEN and CDR2 SYDVKM. The full variable domain, with the rest looked up from reference TRBV28 and TRBJ2-7, is DVKVTQSSRYLVKRTGEKVFLECVQDMDHENMFWYRQDPGLGLRLIYFSYDVKMKEKGDIPEGYSVSREKKERFSLILESASTNQTSMYLCASRDGRLIYEQYFGPGTRLTVT.

This clone showed up just once. The rearrangement uses TRBV4-1 and TRBJ1-1, with D perhaps matching TRBD1 (5 bases). V lost 7 bases, J lost 3 bases, and 15 bases lay in between. Germline assignment: CDR1 MGHRA and CDR2 YSYEKL. The CDR3 contains 14 residues. The chain's CDR3 is CASKSGGSDTEAFF. CDR3 in DNA: TGCGCCAGCAAGTCGGGGGGGAGTGACACTGAAGCTTTCTTT.

This clone appeared once. V is TRBV7-8 and J is TRBJ2-5; the D gene is possibly TRBD2 (6 bases). The CDR3 sequence is 16 residues long. V was pared by 1 base and J by 0 bases, with 12 bases between. CDR1 is SGHVS and CDR2 is FQNEAQ in the germline V gene. The CDR3 reads CASSLGDSLYQETQYF. CDR3 bases: TGTGCCAGCAGCTTAGGGGACTCACTGTACCAAGAGACCCAGTACTTC.

The J gene is TRBJ2-1, the V gene TRBV6-5; no clear D. The CDR3 totals 10 residues. V was pared by 2 bases and J by 8 bases, with 1 base between. Germline V gives CDR1 MNHEY, CDR2 SVGAGI. CDR3 sequence reads: CASSYDEQFF. DNA for the CDR3: TGTGCCAGCAGTTACGATGAGCAGTTCTTC.

The chain has TRBV7-9 and TRBJ2-1, with 10 nucleotides matching TRBD2. The CDR3 covers 15 residues. The V and J ends lost 10 bases and 2 bases, in that order; junction bases with no gene match: 8. Germline V gene sequence: CDR1 SEHNR, CDR2 FQNEAQ (reference sequence). The CDR3 DNA reads as TGTGCCACCAGGACCAGCGGGAGGGCCTACAATGAGCAGTTCTTC. The encoded protein is CATRTSGRAYNEQFF.

This clone has a single count. The rearrangement uses TRBV5-6 and TRBJ2-5; possible D gene TRBD2, 6 bases. CDR1 and CDR2 from the germline V gene are SGHDT and YYEEEE. Trimming removed 0 bases at V and 2 bases at J, with 17 bases between. The CDR3 extends over 17 amino acids. The CDR3 nucleotides are TGTGCCAGCAGCTTGGCCGTGGGGGGAGGATGGCAAGAGACCCAGTACTTC. Encoded protein: CASSLAVGGGWQETQYF.

This sequence joins TRBV14 and TRBJ2-7; 8 nucleotides line up with TRBD1. The ends lost 2 bases at V and 2 bases at J; junction bases unmatched: 5. The CDR3 runs to 15 residues. Germline values: CDR1 SGHDN, CDR2 FVKESK. CDR3 sequence: CASSQWRQGPYEQYF. The CDR3 DNA sequence: TGTGCCAGCAGCCAATGGCGACAGGGGCCCTACGAGCAGTACTTC.

In this sample, this clone turned up a few times. The V and J genes are TRBV19 and TRBJ1-2, with D hard to call. Looked up from germline, CDR1 is LNHDA and CDR2 is SQIVND (reference sequence). The CDR3 is 13 residues long. V dropped 6 bases and J dropped 6 bases, with 14 bases sitting between them. DNA for the CDR3: TGTGCCAGTAGGACAACAGAGCCCGATGGCTACACCTTC. It yields the protein CASRTTEPDGYTF.

In its sample, this clone is medium-sized. This chain links TRBV9 with TRBJ2-6, with D tentatively TRBD2 (6 bases). Germline lookup yields CDR1 SGDLS and CDR2 YYNGEE. The CDR3 has 14 amino acids. Trimming took 6 bases from V and 4 from J, leaving 11 bases between them. In DNA, the CDR3 is TGTGCCAGCAACAGGAGGGCCGGGGCCAACGTCCTGACTTTC. Encoded protein: CASNRRAGANVLTF.

This clone came up once. The chain has TRBV27 and TRBJ1-1; no firm D call. V lost 5 bases to trimming and J lost 1 base, with 11 bases between them. The CDR3 loop spans 14 amino acids. CDR1 is MNHEY, CDR2 SMNVEV, per germline (reference sequence). As DNA, the CDR3 is TGTGCCAGCAGTAATAACCACCCGAACACTGAAGCTTTCTTT. This translates into CASSNNHPNTEAFF.

The chain is built from TRBV19 and TRBJ1-5, with D perhaps matching TRBD1 (5 bases). The V end lost 0 bases, the J end lost 10 bases, and 22 bases lay between the germline ends. Looked up from germline, CDR1 is LNHDA and CDR2 is SQIVND (reference sequence). The CDR3 covers 17 residues. CDR3 protein: CASSIDLGGASGIPQHF. The CDR3 DNA reads as TGTGCCAGTAGTATAGATCTCGGAGGGGCCTCCGGAATACCCCAGCATTTT.

J is TRBJ2-6 and V is TRBV19, with 10 bases lining up with TRBD1. This CDR3 has 18 residues. Trimming cost V 5 bases and J 0 bases; bases outside gene matches: 7. Germline CDR1 reads LNHDA; CDR2 reads SQIVND (reference sequence). The chain's CDR3 is CASSHRDRGPSGANVLTF. The CDR3 DNA sequence: TGTGCCAGTAGTCACCGGGACAGGGGCCCCTCTGGGGCCAACGTCCTGACTTTC.

This sequence joins TRBV10-2 and TRBJ2-1; D is uncertain. The V gene lost 3 bases and the J gene lost 0 bases, with 9 bases spanning the gap. The CDR3 totals 15 residues. Germline loops: CDR1 WSHSY, CDR2 SAAADI. The DNA of the CDR3 is TGCGCCAGCAGTGAACGAGGCCTCTCCTACAATGAGCAGTTCTTC. Protein product: CASSERGLSYNEQFF.

The V gene is TRBV7-3, the J gene TRBJ1-5, with a possible D match to TRBD1 (5 bases). CDR1 SGHTA and CDR2 FQGTGA come from the germline V gene. V was cut by 2 bases and J by 3 bases, with 14 bases left in between. This CDR3 has 16 amino acids. CDR3 residues: CASSLEARVYNQPQHF. The CDR3 nucleotides are TGTGCCAGCAGCTTAGAGGCCAGGGTATACAATCAGCCCCAGCATTTT.

The rearrangement uses TRBV19 and TRBJ1-1; the D is unclear. Per germline, CDR1 LNHDA and CDR2 SQIVND (reference sequence). This CDR3 has 11 amino acids. Trimming shortened V by 0 bases and J by 12 bases, and 8 bases separated the two germline ends. CDR3 DNA sequence: TGTGCCAGTAGTATAGATGCGTCGCCTTTCTTT. This translates into CASSIDASPFF.